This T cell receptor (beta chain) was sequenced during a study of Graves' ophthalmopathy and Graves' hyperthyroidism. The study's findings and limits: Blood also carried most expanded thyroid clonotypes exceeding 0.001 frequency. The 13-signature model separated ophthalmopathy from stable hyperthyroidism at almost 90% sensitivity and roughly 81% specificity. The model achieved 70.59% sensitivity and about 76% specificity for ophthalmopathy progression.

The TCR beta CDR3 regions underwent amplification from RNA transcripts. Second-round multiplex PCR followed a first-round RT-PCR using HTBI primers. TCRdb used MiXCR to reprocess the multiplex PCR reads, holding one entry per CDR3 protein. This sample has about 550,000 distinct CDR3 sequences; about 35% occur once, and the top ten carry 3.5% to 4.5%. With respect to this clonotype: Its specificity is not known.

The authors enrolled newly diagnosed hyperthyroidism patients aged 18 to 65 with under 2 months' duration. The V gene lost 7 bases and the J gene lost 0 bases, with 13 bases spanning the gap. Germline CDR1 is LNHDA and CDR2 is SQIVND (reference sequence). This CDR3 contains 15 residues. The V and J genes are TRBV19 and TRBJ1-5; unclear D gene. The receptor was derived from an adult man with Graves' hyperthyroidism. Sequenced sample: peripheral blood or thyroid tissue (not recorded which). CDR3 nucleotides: TGTGCCAGTACTCCACACACCCGTAGCAATCAGCCCCAGCATTTT. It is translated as CASTPHTRSNQPQHF.